This TCR beta chain emerged from a study of T-cell reconstitution after alpha-beta-depleted transplantation in children. Trimming removed 7 bases from V and 8 bases from J, with 9 bases in between. Germline V lookup: CDR1 SGHTA, CDR2 FQGNSA. This CDR3 spans 10 amino acids. This clonotype was recorded a few times. The authors prepared the TCRbeta library with unique molecular identifiers. One entry per CDR3 protein, called by TCRdb with MiXCR from the PCR reads. Of about 540,000 distinct CDR3 sequences in the sample, around 20% were seen once. The V call is TRBV7-2, the J call TRBJ2-7; D not certain. The input for sequencing was PBMCs from the stem cell graft donor, taken from the stem cell graft. The sequence derives from a human donor who donated a stem cell graft to a child with acute lymphoblastic leukemia. The chain's CDR3 is CASILSKQYF. CDR3 sequence (DNA): TGTGCCAGCATCCTAAGTAAGCAGTACTTC.